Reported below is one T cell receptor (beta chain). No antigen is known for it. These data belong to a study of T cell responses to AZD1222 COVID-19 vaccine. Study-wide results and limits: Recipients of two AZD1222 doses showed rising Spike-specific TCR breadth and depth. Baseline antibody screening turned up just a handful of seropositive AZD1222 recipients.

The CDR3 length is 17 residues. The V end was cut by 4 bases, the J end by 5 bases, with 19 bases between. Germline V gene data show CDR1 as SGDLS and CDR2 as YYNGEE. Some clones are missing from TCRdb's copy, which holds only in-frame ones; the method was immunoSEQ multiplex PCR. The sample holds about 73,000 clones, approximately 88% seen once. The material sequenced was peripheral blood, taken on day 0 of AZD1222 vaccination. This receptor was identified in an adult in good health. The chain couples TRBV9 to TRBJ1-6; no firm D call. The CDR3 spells CASSLHGSGSNNSPLHF. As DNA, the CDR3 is TGTGCCAGCAGCCTCCACGGCTCCGGCTCGAATAATTCACCCCTCCACTTT. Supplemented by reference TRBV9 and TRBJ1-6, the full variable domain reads DSGVTQTPKHLITATGQRVTLRCSPRSGDLSVYWYQQSLDQGLQFLIQYYNGEERAKGNILERFSAQQFPDLHSELNLSSLELGDSALYFCASSLHGSGSNNSPLHFGNGTRLTVT.